A selection of T cell receptor beta chains follows, all from one sample in a study of PD-1 blockade in mismatch repair-deficient tumors. The assay was immunoSEQ multiplex PCR, and TCRdb's table has in-frame clones only and misses some. This sample carries about 49,000 clones, 77% of them seen once, and the ten largest clones take more than 3%. The sequencing used PBMCs, collected before pembrolizumab treatment. Every receptor here comes from an adult with mismatch repair-deficient cancer. Each CDR3 is given with its conserved first and last residue. The order of the fields is CDR3 length, D gene, V gene, J gene, clone size, CDR3 DNA, CDR3 protein. A D gene is named only where the DNA matches it firmly. Clone size is shown for a subset of rows, as once, few, many or a class of expanded clone.

length: 16; D: NA; V: TRBV27; J: TRBJ2-3; size: NA; DNA: TGTGCCAGCAGTTTAGGGCTCCTGGCCGGCACAGATACGCAGTATTTT; CDR3: CASSLGLLAGTDTQYF
length: 16; D: NA; V: TRBV5-1; J: TRBJ2-3; size: NA; DNA: TGCGCCAGCAGCCCCTCCTCAGGGGCTGGGACAGATACGCAGTATTTT; CDR3: CASSPSSGAGTDTQYF
length: 14; D: NA; V: TRBV7-3; J: TRBJ1-2; size: NA; DNA: TGTGCCAGCAGCACCGGAAGTCGCCCGGAGGGCTACACCTTC; CDR3: CASSTGSRPEGYTF
length: 13; D: NA; V: TRBV5-4; J: TRBJ1-2; size: NA; DNA: TGTGCCAGCAGCCCGGACATCTACGAGGTCTTCACCTTC; CDR3: CASSPDIYEVFTF
length: 15; D: TRBD1; V: TRBV13; J: TRBJ2-4; size: NA; DNA: TGTGCCAGCAGCGCCCGGGGACAGGGGAAAAACATTCAGTACTTC; CDR3: CASSARGQGKNIQYF
length: 16; D: TRBD2; V: TRBV5-6; J: TRBJ2-5; size: NA; DNA: TGTGCCAGCAGCTTGGAACTGGGACTAGCGGGAGAGACCCAGTACTTC; CDR3: CASSLELGLAGETQYF
length: 15; D: NA; V: TRBV4-1; J: TRBJ2-7; size: NA; DNA: TGCGCCAGCAGCCAAGAACTGGGGGGGACAGAAGGGCCGCACTTC; CDR3: CASSQELGGTEGPHF
length: 16; D: TRBD1; V: TRBV13; J: TRBJ2-1; size: NA; DNA: TGTGCCAGCAGCCTACCGGGACAGGGGGTGAACAATGAGCAGTTCTTC; CDR3: CASSLPGQGVNNEQFF
length: 16; D: TRBD1; V: TRBV11-2; J: TRBJ2-5; size: NA; DNA: TGTGCCAGCAGCTTATACGGGACAGCCTTCCAAGAGACCCAGTACTTC; CDR3: CASSLYGTAFQETQYF
length: 12; D: NA; V: TRBV10-1; J: TRBJ2-1; size: NA; DNA: TGCGCCAGCAGTGAGTCGTCGGGTGAGCAGTTCTTC; CDR3: CASSESSGEQFF
length: 12; D: NA; V: TRBV4-1; J: TRBJ2-1; size: once; DNA: TGCGCCAGCAGCCAAGCCAGGAATGAGCAGTTCTTC; CDR3: CASSQARNEQFF
length: 13; D: NA; V: TRBV11-1; J: TRBJ1-5; size: NA; DNA: TGTGCCAGCAGCTTAGAACTAGGACAGCCCCAGCATTTT; CDR3: CASSLELGQPQHF
length: 16; D: TRBD2; V: TRBV7-7; J: TRBJ2-5; size: NA; DNA: TGTGCTAGCAGCTTAGAGCGGGTAGCGGGAGGGGAGACCCAGTACTTC; CDR3: CASSLERVAGGETQYF
length: 13; D: NA; V: TRBV5-6; J: TRBJ2-7; size: NA; DNA: TGTGCCAGCAGCTTGGTCGACTCCTACGAGCAGTACTTC; CDR3: CASSLVDSYEQYF
length: 14; D: NA; V: TRBV5-1; J: TRBJ2-1; size: NA; DNA: TGCGCCAGCAGCTTACAGGGCACCTACAATGAGCAGTTCTTC; CDR3: CASSLQGTYNEQFF